This T cell receptor beta chain was sequenced in a study of blood T cells in healthy people across ages. Study-level findings and limits: Estimated diversity that came from one million T cells was considered an underestimate.

Using a J-beta primer mix together with a sample-barcoded 5' primer, a second PCR was run for roughly 7 to 12 cycles. TCRdb independently ran MiXCR on the 5' RACE reads; one entry per CDR3 protein. Of under 2,000,000 distinct CDR3 sequences in the sample, roughly 50% were seen once. This clonotype was counted ten times or more. Its antigen is currently unknown. The sequencing input was blood. This TCR was recovered from a woman aged 40 to 50 in good health.

The CDR3 DNA sequence: TGTGCCAGCAGCTTAGACGTTTACAATGAGCAGTTCTTC. As protein: CASSLDVYNEQFF. The rearrangement joins TRBV7-3 to TRBJ2-1, with D unclear. Germline V CDR1 and CDR2: SGHTA, FQGTGA. V lost 2 bases, J lost 4 bases, and 6 bases lay in between. This CDR3 comprises 13 residues. Together with reference TRBV7-3 and TRBJ2-1, the CDR3 gives the full variable domain: GAGVSQTPSNKVTEKGKYVELRCDPISGHTALYWYRQSLGQGPEFLIYFQGTGAADDSGLPNDRFFAVRPEGSVSTLKIQRTERGDSAVYLCASSLDVYNEQFFGPGTRLTVL.